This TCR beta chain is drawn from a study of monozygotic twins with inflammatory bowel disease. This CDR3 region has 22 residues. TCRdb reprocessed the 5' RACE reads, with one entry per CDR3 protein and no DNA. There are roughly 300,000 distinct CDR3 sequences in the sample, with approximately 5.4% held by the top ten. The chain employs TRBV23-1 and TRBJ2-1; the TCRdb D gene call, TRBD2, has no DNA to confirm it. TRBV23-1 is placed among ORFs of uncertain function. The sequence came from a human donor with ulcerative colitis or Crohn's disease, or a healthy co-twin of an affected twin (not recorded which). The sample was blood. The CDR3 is CASSQVRVTTGLAGVPYNEQFF.